The present entry profiles one T cell receptor (beta chain) with its context. This specimen belongs to a study of siplizumab effects on memory and regulatory T cells. Trimming removed 4 bases at V and 0 bases at J, with 15 bases between. CDR1 is SGHVS, CDR2 FQNEAQ, per germline. The CDR3 contains 17 residues. Measured with immunoSEQ multiplex PCR; TCRdb has only the in-frame clones, and not every one. The table has over 55,000 clones, approximately 87% seen once. This sequence joins TRBV7-8 and TRBJ1-4; TRBD1 might be the D (5 bases). The origin of this receptor is a human donor in good health. Sequencing was carried out using memory CD4+ T cells sorted from blood. This chain's CDR3 is CASSSDTVGPTNEKLFF. The CDR3 DNA is TGTGCCAGCAGCTCCGACACTGTGGGGCCAACTAATGAAAAACTGTTTTTT.